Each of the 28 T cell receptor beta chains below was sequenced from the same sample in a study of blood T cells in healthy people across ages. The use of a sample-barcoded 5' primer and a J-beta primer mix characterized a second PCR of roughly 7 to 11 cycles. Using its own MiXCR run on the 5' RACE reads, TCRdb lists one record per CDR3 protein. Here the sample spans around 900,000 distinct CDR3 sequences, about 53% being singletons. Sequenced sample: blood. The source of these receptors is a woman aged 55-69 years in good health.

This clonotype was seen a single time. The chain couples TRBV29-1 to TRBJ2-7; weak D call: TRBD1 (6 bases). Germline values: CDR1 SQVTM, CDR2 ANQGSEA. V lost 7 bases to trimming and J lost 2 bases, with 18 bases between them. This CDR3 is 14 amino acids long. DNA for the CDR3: TGCAGCGCTTCCCCCAGGGGCTATACCTACGAGCAGTACTTC. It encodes CSASPRGYTYEQYF.

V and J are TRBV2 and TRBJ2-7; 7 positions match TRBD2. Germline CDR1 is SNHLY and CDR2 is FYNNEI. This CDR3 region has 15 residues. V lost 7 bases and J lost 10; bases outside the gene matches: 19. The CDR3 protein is CASNKGSLGLENQYF. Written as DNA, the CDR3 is TGTGCCAGCAACAAGGGTTCTTTAGGACTAGAGAACCAGTACTTC.

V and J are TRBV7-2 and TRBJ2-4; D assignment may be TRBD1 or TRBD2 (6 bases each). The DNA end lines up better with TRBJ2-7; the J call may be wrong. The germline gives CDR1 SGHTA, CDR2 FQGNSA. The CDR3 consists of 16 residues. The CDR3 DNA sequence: TGTGCCAGCAGACCACAGGGTTGGGGGGATACCTACGAGCAGTACTTC. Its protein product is CASRPQGWGDTYEQYF.

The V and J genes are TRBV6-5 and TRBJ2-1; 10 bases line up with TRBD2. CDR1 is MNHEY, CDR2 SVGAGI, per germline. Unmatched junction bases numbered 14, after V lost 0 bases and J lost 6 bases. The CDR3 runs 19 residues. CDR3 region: CASSYSPPNSGRLINEQFF. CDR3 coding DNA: TGTGCCAGCAGTTACTCTCCCCCCAATAGCGGGAGGCTTATCAATGAGCAGTTCTTC.

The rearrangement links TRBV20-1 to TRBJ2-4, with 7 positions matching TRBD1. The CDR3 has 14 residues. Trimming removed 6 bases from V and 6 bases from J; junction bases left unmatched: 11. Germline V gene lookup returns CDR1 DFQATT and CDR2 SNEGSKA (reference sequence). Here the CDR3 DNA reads TGCAGTGCAAAGACAGGGTCTGCGGGAAACATTCAGTACTTC. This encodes CSAKTGSAGNIQYF.

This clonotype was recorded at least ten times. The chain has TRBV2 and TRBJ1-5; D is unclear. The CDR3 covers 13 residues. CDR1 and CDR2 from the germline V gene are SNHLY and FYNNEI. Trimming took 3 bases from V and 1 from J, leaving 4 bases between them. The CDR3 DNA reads TGTGCCAGCAGTGAGGAGAGCAATCAGCCCCAGCATTTT. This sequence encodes CASSEESNQPQHF.

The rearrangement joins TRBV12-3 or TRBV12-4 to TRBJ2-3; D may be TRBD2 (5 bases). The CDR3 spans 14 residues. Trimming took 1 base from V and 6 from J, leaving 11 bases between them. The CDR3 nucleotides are TGTGCCAGCAGTTTAGAGTCGGACTTGGATACGCAGTATTTT. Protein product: CASSLESDLDTQYF.

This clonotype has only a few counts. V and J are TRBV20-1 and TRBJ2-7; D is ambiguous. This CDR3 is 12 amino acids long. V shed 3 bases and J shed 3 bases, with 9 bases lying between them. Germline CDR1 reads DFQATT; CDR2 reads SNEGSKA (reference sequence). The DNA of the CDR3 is TGCAGTGCTAGTCCCCCGGGCTACGAGCAGTACTTC. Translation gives CSASPPGYEQYF.

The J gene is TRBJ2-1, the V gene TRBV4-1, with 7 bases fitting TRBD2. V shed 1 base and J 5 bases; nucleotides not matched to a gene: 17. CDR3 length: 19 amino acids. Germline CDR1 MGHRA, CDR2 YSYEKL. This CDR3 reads CASSQARVTAGNTHNEQFF. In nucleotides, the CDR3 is TGCGCCAGCAGCCAAGCAAGGGTTACAGCGGGAAACACCCACAATGAGCAGTTCTTC.

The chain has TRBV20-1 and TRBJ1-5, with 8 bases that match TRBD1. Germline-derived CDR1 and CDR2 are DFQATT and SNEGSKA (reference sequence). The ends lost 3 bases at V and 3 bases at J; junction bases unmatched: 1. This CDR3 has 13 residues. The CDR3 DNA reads TGCAGTGCTAGGGGACAGGTCAATCAGCCCCAGCATTTT. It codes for CSARGQVNQPQHF.

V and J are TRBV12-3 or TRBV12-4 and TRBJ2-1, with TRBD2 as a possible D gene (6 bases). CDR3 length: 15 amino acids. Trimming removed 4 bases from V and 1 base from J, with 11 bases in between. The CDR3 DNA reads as TGTGCCAGCAGTTCGGCCCGGGAGTCCTACAATGAGCAGTTCTTC. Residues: CASSSARESYNEQFF.

The CDR3 region is CASTSLGETQYF. The CDR3 DNA is TGTGCCAGCACTTCACTCGGGGAGACCCAGTACTTC. The chain uses TRBV6-1 and TRBJ2-5; D gene uncertain. Trimming took 7 bases from V and 5 from J, leaving 11 bases between them. This CDR3 region has 12 residues. Germline lookup yields CDR1 MNHNS and CDR2 SASEGT.

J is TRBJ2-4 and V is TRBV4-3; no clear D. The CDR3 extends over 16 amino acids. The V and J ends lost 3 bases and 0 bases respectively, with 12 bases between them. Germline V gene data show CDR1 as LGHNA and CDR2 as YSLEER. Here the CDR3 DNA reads TGCGCCAGCAGCCATTCATTGGAACTAGCCAAAAACATTCAGTACTTC. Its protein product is CASSHSLELAKNIQYF.

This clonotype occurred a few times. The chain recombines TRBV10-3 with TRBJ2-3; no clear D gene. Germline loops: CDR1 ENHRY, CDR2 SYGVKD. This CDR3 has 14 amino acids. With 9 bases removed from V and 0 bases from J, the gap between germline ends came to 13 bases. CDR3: CAMSRGVSTDTQYF. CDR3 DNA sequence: TGTGCCATGTCGCGAGGAGTAAGCACAGATACGCAGTATTTT.

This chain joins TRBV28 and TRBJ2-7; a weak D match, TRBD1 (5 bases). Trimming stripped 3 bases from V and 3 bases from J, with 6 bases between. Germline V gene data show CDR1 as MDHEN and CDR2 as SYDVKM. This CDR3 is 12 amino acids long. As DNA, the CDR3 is TGTGCCAGCAGTTTCCAGGGCTACGAGCAGTACTTC. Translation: CASSFQGYEQYF. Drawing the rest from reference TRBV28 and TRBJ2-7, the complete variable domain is DVKVTQSSRYLVKRTGEKVFLECVQDMDHENMFWYRQDPGLGLRLIYFSYDVKMKEKGDIPEGYSVSREKKERFSLILESASTNQTSMYLCASSFQGYEQYFGPGTRLTVT.

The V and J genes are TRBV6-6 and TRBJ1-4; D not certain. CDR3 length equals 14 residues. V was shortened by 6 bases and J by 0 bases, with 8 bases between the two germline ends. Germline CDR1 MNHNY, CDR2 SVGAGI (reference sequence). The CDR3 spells CASRSPTTNEKLFF. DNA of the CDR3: TGTGCCAGCAGGTCCCCTACAACTAATGAAAAACTGTTTTTT.

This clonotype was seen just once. CDR3 loop: CASSIQGARLEAFF. The CDR3, as DNA: TGCGCCAGCAGCATACAGGGGGCGCGCCTTGAAGCTTTCTTT. J is TRBJ1-1 and V is TRBV5-1, with 9 bases aligning to TRBD1. This CDR3 spans 14 amino acids. Germline CDR1 is SGHRS and CDR2 is YFSETQ. V gave up 4 bases and J gave up 7 bases; unmatched junction bases: 8.

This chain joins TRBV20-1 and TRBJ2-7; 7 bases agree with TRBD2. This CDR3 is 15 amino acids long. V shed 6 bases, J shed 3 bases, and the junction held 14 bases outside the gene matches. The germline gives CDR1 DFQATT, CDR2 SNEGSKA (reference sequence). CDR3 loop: CSAIALGTTNYEQYF. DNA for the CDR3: TGCAGTGCCATAGCCCTCGGGACTACCAACTACGAGCAGTACTTC.

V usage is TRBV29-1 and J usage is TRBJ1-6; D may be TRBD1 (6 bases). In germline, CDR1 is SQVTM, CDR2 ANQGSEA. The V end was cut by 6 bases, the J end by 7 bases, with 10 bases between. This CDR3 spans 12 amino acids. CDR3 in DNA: TGCAGCGTAGATACAGGGAATTCACCCCTCCACTTT. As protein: CSVDTGNSPLHF.

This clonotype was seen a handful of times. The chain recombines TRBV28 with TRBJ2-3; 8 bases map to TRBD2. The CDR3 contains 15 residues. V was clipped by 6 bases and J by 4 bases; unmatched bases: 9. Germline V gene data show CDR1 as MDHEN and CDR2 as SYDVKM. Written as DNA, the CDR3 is TGTGCCAGCAGGCGAGGAGCGGGAGTCCCAGATACGCAGTATTTT. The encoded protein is CASRRGAGVPDTQYF. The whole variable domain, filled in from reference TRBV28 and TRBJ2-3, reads DVKVTQSSRYLVKRTGEKVFLECVQDMDHENMFWYRQDPGLGLRLIYFSYDVKMKEKGDIPEGYSVSREKKERFSLILESASTNQTSMYLCASRRGAGVPDTQYFGPGTRLTVL.

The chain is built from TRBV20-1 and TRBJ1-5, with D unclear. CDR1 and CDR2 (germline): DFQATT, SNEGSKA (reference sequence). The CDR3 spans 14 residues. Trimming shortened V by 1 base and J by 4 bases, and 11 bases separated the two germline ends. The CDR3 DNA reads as TGCAGTGCTAGAGGGGGTGGCTTTAATCAGCCCCAGCATTTT. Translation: CSARGGGFNQPQHF.

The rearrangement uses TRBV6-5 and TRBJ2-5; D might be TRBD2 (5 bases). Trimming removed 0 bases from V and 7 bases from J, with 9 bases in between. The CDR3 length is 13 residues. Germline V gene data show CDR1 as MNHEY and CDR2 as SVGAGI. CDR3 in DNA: TGTGCCAGCAGTTACTCGGTCCGGGGGACCCAGTACTTC. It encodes CASSYSVRGTQYF.

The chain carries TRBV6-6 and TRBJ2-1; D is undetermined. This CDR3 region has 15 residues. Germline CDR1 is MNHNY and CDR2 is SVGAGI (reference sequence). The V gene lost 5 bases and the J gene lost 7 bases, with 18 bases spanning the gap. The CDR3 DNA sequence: TGTGCCAGCAGTCGGTGGACCGCCCAAGGAAATGAGCAGTTCTTC. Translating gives CASSRWTAQGNEQFF.

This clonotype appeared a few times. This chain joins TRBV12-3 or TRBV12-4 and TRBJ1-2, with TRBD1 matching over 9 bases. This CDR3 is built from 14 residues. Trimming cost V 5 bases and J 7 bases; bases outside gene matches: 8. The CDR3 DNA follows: TGTGCCAGCAGTCCGGGACAGGGTGGACGTGGCTACACCTTC. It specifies CASSPGQGGRGYTF.

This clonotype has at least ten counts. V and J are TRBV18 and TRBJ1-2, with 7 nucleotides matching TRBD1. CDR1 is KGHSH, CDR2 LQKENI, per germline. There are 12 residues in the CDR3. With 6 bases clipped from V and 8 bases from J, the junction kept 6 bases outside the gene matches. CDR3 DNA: TGTGCCAGCTCTTCGACAGGGAGCGGCTACACCTTC. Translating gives CASSSTGSGYTF.

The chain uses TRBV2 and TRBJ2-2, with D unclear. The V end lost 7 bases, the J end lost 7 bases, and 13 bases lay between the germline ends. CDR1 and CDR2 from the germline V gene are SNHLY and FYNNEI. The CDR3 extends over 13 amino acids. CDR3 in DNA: TGTGCCAGCATGTGGTCTCGGAACGGGGAGCTGTTTTTT. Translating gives CASMWSRNGELFF.

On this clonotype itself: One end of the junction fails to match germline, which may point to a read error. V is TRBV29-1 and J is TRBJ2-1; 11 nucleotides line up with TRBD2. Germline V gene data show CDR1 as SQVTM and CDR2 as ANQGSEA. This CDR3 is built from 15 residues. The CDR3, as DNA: TGCAGCGTCACCAACCGACTAGCGGGGCCCAATGAGCGGTTCTTC. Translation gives CSVTNRLAGPNERFF.

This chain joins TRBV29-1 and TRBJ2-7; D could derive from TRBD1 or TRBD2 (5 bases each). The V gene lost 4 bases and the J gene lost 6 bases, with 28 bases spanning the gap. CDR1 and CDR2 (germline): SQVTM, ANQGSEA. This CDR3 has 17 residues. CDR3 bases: TGCAGCGTTGGGGGCACAAGAACCGGGACCTCCCCTGGCGAGCAGTACTTC. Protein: CSVGGTRTGTSPGEQYF.